These 26 T cell receptor beta chains share one sample of origin, sequenced in a study of OX40 agonist ivuxolimab in advanced cancers. Library construction relied on the immunoSEQ multiplex PCR assay. TCRdb retrieved this table from immuneACCESS and kept in-frame rearrangements only. Not all clones are present; in checked studies, unresolved V genes account for under half, and no reason is known for the remainder. The sample table records some 61,000 clones; over 60% of these occur just once. The ten most abundant clones make up around 1.7% of the sample. This material consisted of CD4+ or CD8+ T cells sorted from blood, taken in a trial of the OX40 agonist ivuxolimab. All receptors derive from an adult with an advanced solid tumor such as melanoma, head and neck, liver or kidney cancer.

This clone was observed a single time. This rearrangement joins TRBV4-1 to TRBJ2-1; D is perhaps TRBD1 (6 bases). The CDR3 spans 16 residues. V was clipped by 3 bases and J by 8 bases, with 20 bases between them. Germline V gene lookup returns CDR1 MGHRA and CDR2 YSYEKL. The CDR3 spells CASSQPSKGELDEQFF. The CDR3 DNA reads as TGCGCCAGCAGCCAGCCGTCGAAGGGGGAATTGGATGAGCAGTTCTTC.

The rearrangement joins TRBV27 to TRBJ2-1, with 9 bases fitting TRBD2. V gave up 3 bases and J gave up 8 bases; unmatched junction bases: 8. Germline CDR1 and CDR2: MNHEY and SMNVEV (reference sequence). The CDR3 is 15 residues long. Here the CDR3 reads CASSLAGGSSDEQFF. The CDR3 DNA reads as TGTGCCAGCAGTTTGGCGGGGGGGAGTTCGGATGAGCAGTTCTTC.

This chain links TRBV4-1 with TRBJ2-5; weak D call: TRBD1 (7 bases). Trimming stripped 2 bases from V and 0 bases from J, with 16 bases between. This CDR3 comprises 17 residues. The V gene's germline CDR1 is MGHRA and CDR2 YSYEKL. The CDR3 sequence is CASSQRPPGGYQETQYF. The CDR3 bases are TGCGCCAGCAGCCAAAGACCACCAGGGGGGTACCAAGAGACCCAGTACTTC.

CDR3 sequence: CSAGSAGAADTQYF. The CDR3 DNA reads TGCAGCGCCGGTTCCGCGGGGGCCGCAGATACGCAGTATTTT. The chain uses TRBV29-1 and TRBJ2-3; D might be TRBD2 (7 bases). The CDR3 totals 14 residues. V lost 7 bases and J 4 bases, leaving 18 bases between the germline ends. Germline V gene sequence: CDR1 SQVTM, CDR2 ANQGSEA.

As for this clone: Within the sample, other DNA sequences also encode this same CDR3. The CDR3 bases are TGTGCCAGCTCACCATTAGAGGACCGAAACTATGGCTACACCTTC. Translation gives CASSPLEDRNYGYTF. This chain links TRBV18 with TRBJ1-2; D gene unclear. CDR1 is KGHSH and CDR2 is LQKENI in the germline V gene. The V end lost 2 bases, the J end lost 2 bases, and 12 bases lay between the germline ends. This CDR3 has 15 residues.

This chain uses TRBV6-1 with TRBJ1-1, with D tentatively TRBD1 (6 bases). The CDR3 spans 15 residues. Germline values: CDR1 MNHNS, CDR2 SASEGT. V gave up 6 bases and J gave up 2 bases, with 16 bases separating them. CDR3 residues: CASRLQGNLNTEAFF. CDR3 bases: TGTGCCAGCAGACTACAGGGAAACTTAAACACTGAAGCTTTCTTT.

The CDR3 region has the DNA TGTGCCAGCAGCTTACTAGCGGGGGAATACAATGAGCAGTTCTTC. Residues: CASSLLAGEYNEQFF. The J gene is TRBJ2-1, the V gene TRBV6-4; 11 bases line up with TRBD2. V was clipped by 6 bases and J by 4 bases; unmatched bases: 5. This CDR3 comprises 15 residues. In germline, CDR1 is MRHNA, CDR2 SNTAGT.

The chain joins TRBV10-2 to TRBJ2-1; TRBD2 might be the D (5 bases). Trimming pared 8 bases from V and 2 bases from J, leaving 13 bases between. CDR1 WSHSY and CDR2 SAAADI come from the germline V gene. This CDR3 comprises 14 residues. The CDR3 bases are TGCGCCAGCGGAAGAGGTAGCGCCTACAATGAGCAGTTCTTC. This encodes CASGRGSAYNEQFF.

This clone was picked up a small number of times. This chain connects TRBV9 to TRBJ2-1, with 10 bases fitting TRBD2. With 3 bases clipped from V and 4 bases from J, the junction kept 10 bases outside the gene matches. Germline lookup yields CDR1 SGDLS and CDR2 YYNGEE. This CDR3 comprises 17 residues. The CDR3 DNA reads as TGTGCCAGCAGCGCCCGGGGGAGCGGGGGGGATTACAATGAGCAGTTCTTC. This codes for CASSARGSGGDYNEQFF.

V and J are TRBV18 and TRBJ1-2; D gene unclear. V lost 1 base, J lost 6 bases, and 12 bases lay in between. Looked up from germline, CDR1 is KGHSH and CDR2 is LQKENI. The CDR3 runs to 14 residues. CDR3 bases: TGTGCCAGCTCACCACGGCAGGACGGTGATGGCTACACCTTC. It is translated as CASSPRQDGDGYTF.

This clone was seen only a few times. This chain links TRBV4-1 with TRBJ1-2, with D perhaps TRBD1 (5 bases). V lost 2 bases to trimming and J lost 3 bases, with 13 bases between them. The CDR3 has 15 amino acids. In germline, CDR1 is MGHRA, CDR2 YSYEKL. The CDR3 DNA reads as TGCGCCAGCAGCCAACCCAGGGACGTAGACTATGGCTACACCTTC. It encodes CASSQPRDVDYGYTF.

The chain combines TRBV29-1 with TRBJ2-5; 7 nucleotides line up with TRBD1. The germline CDR1 and CDR2 sequences are SQVTM and ANQGSEA. The V gene end was trimmed by 6 bases and the J gene end by 1 base; junction bases not matched to a gene: 5. This CDR3 is built from 13 residues. This chain's CDR3 is CSVHGQAQETQYF. Here the CDR3 DNA reads TGCAGCGTCCATGGACAGGCCCAAGAGACCCAGTACTTC.

In this sample, this clone turned up a few times. The genes are TRBV6-5 and TRBJ2-7, with TRBD2 matching over 8 bases. From germline, CDR1 is MNHEY and CDR2 SVGAGI. V lost 0 bases, J lost 2 bases, and 3 bases stayed unmatched. There are 15 residues in the CDR3. As DNA, the CDR3 is TGTGCCAGCAGTTACTCACTTAGCGGGACCTACGAGCAGTACTTC. Translation gives CASSYSLSGTYEQYF.

This sequence joins TRBV19 and TRBJ1-2; D is perhaps TRBD1 (5 bases). Trimming cost V 3 bases and J 8 bases, with 13 bases left between them. Germline V lookup: CDR1 LNHDA, CDR2 SQIVND (reference sequence). The CDR3 length is 13 residues. CDR3 region: CASSIRGFRGYTF. As DNA, the CDR3 is TGTGCCAGTAGTATTCGGGGGTTTCGCGGCTACACCTTC.

This clone was detected a few times. The genes are TRBV19 and TRBJ1-6, with unresolved D. Germline V CDR1 and CDR2: LNHDA, SQIVND (reference sequence). This CDR3 is 16 amino acids long. Between the trimmed V and J ends, which lost 3 bases and 12 bases, there was a span of 21 bases. The chain's CDR3 is CASSIKAPSSGQPLHF. As DNA, the CDR3 is TGTGCCAGTAGTATCAAAGCACCCAGTAGTGGGCAACCCCTCCACTTT.

The chain carries TRBV18 and TRBJ1-4; 8 nucleotides agree with TRBD1. V was pared by 3 bases and J by 4 bases, with 7 bases of the junction left unmatched. This CDR3 has 16 amino acids. Germline CDR1 is KGHSH and CDR2 is LQKENI. The CDR3 here is CASSPTGAGGNEKLFF. For the CDR3, the DNA is TGTGCCAGCTCACCGACAGGGGCCGGTGGTAATGAAAAACTGTTTTTT.

A few counts support this clone. The J gene is TRBJ2-1, the V gene TRBV7-9; 13 nucleotides agree with TRBD2. The V and J ends lost 5 bases and 4 bases, in that order; junction bases with no gene match: 8. Per the germline V gene, CDR1 is SEHNR and CDR2 is FQNEAQ (reference sequence). The CDR3 loop spans 17 amino acids. This chain's CDR3 is CASSGLAGASRYNEQFF. Written as DNA, the CDR3 is TGTGCCAGCAGCGGACTAGCGGGAGCCAGTAGGTACAATGAGCAGTTCTTC. Filled out from reference TRBV7-9 and TRBJ2-1, the complete variable domain reads DTGVSQNPRHKITKRGQNVTFRCDPISEHNRLYWYRQTLGQGPEFLTYFQNEAQLEKSRLLSDRFSAERPKGSFSTLEIQRTEQGDSAMYLCASSGLAGASRYNEQFFGPGTRLTVL.

The chain uses TRBV6-6 and TRBJ2-1; D gene uncertain. The CDR3 runs 13 residues. The V and J ends lost 7 bases and 7 bases respectively, with 14 bases between them. In germline, CDR1 is MNHNY, CDR2 SVGAGI (reference sequence). The CDR3 reads CASNRVLRNEQFF. CDR3 nucleotide sequence: TGTGCCAGCAATCGTGTATTGAGAAATGAGCAGTTCTTC.

V is TRBV5-1 and J is TRBJ1-1; 11 bases fit TRBD1. This CDR3 spans 14 amino acids. V was clipped by 2 bases and J by 7 bases; unmatched bases: 4. CDR1 and CDR2 from the germline V gene are SGHRS and YFSETQ. The CDR3, as DNA: TGCGCCAGCAGCTTAGGACAGGGGGCCGGTGAAGCTTTCTTT. Amino acids: CASSLGQGAGEAFF.

This clone was seen once. This chain links TRBV19 with TRBJ2-3; 11 nucleotides match TRBD2. The CDR3 spans 16 residues. V gave up 3 bases and J gave up 2 bases; unmatched junction bases: 4. CDR1 LNHDA and CDR2 SQIVND come from the germline V gene (reference sequence). The DNA of the CDR3 is TGTGCCAGTAGTATTACTAGCGGGGGAACCACAGATACGCAGTATTTT. It specifies CASSITSGGTTDTQYF.

The chain couples TRBV5-1 to TRBJ1-2; D is undetermined. The V end was cut by 1 base, the J end by 8 bases, with 12 bases between. The CDR3 spans 13 residues. CDR1 and CDR2 (germline): SGHRS, YFSETQ. CDR3 residues: CASSLIPEKGYTF. CDR3 nucleotide sequence: TGCGCCAGCAGCTTGATTCCGGAAAAAGGCTACACCTTC. Supplemented by reference TRBV5-1 and TRBJ1-2, the full variable domain reads KAGVTQTPRYLIKTRGQQVTLSCSPISGHRSVSWYQQTPGQGLQFLFEYFSETQRNKGNFPGRFSGRQFSNSRSEMNVSTLELGDSALYLCASSLIPEKGYTFGSGTRLTVV.

This clone was found a few times. This rearrangement joins TRBV19 to TRBJ1-5, with 7 bases fitting TRBD1. This CDR3 has 16 amino acids. After removal of 5 bases from V and 4 bases from J, the junction contained 11 bases not matched to a gene. The germline gives CDR1 LNHDA, CDR2 SQIVND (reference sequence). DNA for the CDR3: TGTGCCAGTAGTTTGACAGGGCGGCTCGAAAATCAGCCCCAGCATTTT. This translates into CASSLTGRLENQPQHF.

The chain has TRBV7-8 and TRBJ1-3; no clear D. The CDR3 is 16 residues long. The germline V gene encodes CDR1 SGHVS and CDR2 FQNEAQ. Deletions cut 0 bases from V and 0 bases from J, with 9 bases between. CDR3 sequence: CASSLATGTSGNTIYF. CDR3 DNA sequence: TGTGCCAGCAGCTTAGCGACCGGAACCTCTGGAAACACCATATATTTT.

The chain employs TRBV4-1 and TRBJ2-2; D is possibly TRBD2 (6 bases). The CDR3 covers 17 residues. The V end was cut by 4 bases, the J end by 3 bases, with 18 bases between. Looked up from germline, CDR1 is MGHRA and CDR2 is YSYEKL. The CDR3 reads CASSRRVGRSDTGELFF. The CDR3 DNA follows: TGCGCCAGCAGCCGACGTGTTGGGAGGTCGGACACCGGGGAGCTGTTTTTT.

In this sample, this clone turned up a few times. The chain uses TRBV11-2 and TRBJ2-1; tentative D call: TRBD2 (6 bases). V was trimmed by 0 bases and J by 6 bases, leaving 12 bases between them. The germline V gene has CDR1 SGHAT and CDR2 FQNNGV. The CDR3 is made up of 15 amino acids. The CDR3 reads CASSLDPGESNEQFF. DNA for the CDR3: TGTGCCAGCAGCTTAGATCCGGGGGAGTCCAATGAGCAGTTCTTC.

The chain couples TRBV6-5 to TRBJ2-3; 8 nucleotides match TRBD2. This CDR3 has 14 residues. Germline lookup yields CDR1 MNHEY and CDR2 SVGAGI. J lost 2 bases, V lost 6 bases, and 4 bases had no gene match. The CDR3 spells CASSPLAATDTQYF. CDR3 in DNA: TGTGCCAGCAGCCCACTAGCGGCCACAGATACGCAGTATTTT.